This T cell receptor (beta chain) was recorded in a study of T cells after yellow fever vaccination. Study findings and constraints: Researchers noted that a small share of clonotypes showed up in both CD4 and CD8 compartments. Weaker overall was a secondary response that nonetheless peaked faster, on day 5 versus 15. In post-booster samples, most primary-vaccination clones reappeared (roughly 96% CD4, around 87% CD8).

This clonotype was seen a handful of times. What it recognizes is unknown. Each CDR3 protein gets one entry after TCRdb re-called the 5' RACE reads with MiXCR. The sample yields around 320,000 distinct CDR3 sequences, under 9% seen once. V was clipped by 1 base and J by 5 bases, with 15 bases between them. The CDR3 consists of 16 residues. The germline V gene has CDR1 SGHTA and CDR2 FQGNSA. The input for sequencing was CD4+ T cells sorted from PBMCs, taken 5 days after the yellow fever booster vaccination. The receptor's source is a man aged 18 to 35 who received the YFV17D yellow fever vaccine. V usage is TRBV7-2 and J usage is TRBJ2-1; D might be TRBD2 (5 bases). This chain's CDR3 is CASSLELAGGDNEQFF. In nucleotides, the CDR3 is TGTGCCAGCAGCTTAGAGTTGGCAGGAGGAGACAATGAGCAGTTCTTC.